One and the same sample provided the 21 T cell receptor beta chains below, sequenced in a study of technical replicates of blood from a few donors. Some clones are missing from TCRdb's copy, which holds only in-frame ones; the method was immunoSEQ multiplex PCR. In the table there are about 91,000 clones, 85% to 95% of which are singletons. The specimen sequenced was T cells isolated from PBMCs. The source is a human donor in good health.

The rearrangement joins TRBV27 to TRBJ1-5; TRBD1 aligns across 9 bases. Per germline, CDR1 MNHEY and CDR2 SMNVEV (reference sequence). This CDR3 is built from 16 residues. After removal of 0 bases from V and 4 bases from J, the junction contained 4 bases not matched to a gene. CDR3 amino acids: CASSLSRTGVNQPQHF. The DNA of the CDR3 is TGTGCCAGCAGTTTATCGCGGACAGGGGTTAATCAGCCCCAGCATTTT.

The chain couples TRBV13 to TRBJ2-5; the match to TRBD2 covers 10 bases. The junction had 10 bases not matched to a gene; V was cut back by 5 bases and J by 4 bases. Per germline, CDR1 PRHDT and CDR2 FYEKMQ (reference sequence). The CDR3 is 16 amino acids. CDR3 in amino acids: CASSPPSGGARETQYF. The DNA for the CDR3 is TGTGCCAGCAGCCCACCCAGCGGGGGGGCTCGAGAGACCCAGTACTTC.

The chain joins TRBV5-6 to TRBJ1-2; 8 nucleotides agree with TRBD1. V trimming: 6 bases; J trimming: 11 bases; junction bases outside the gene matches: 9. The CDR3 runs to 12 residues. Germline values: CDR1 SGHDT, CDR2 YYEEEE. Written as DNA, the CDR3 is TGTGCCAGCAATCATGGACAGGGAGGGTACACCTTC. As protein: CASNHGQGGYTF. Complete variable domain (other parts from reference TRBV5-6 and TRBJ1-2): DAGVTQSPTHLIKTRGQQVTLRCSPKSGHDTVSWYQQALGQGPQFIFQYYEEEERQRGNFPDRFSGHQFPNYSSELNVNALLLGDSALYLCASNHGQGGYTFGSGTRLTVV.

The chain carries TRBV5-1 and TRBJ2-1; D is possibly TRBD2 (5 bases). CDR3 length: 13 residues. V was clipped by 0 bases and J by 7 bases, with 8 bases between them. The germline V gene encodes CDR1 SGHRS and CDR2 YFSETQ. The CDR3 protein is CASSLERWNEQFF. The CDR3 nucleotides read TGCGCCAGCAGCTTGGAGCGGTGGAATGAGCAGTTCTTC.

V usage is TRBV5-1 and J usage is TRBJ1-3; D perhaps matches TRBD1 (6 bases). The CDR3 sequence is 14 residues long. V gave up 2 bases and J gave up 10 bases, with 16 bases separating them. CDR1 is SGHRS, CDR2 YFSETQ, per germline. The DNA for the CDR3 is TGCGCCAGCAGCTTCGAGACAGGAATGGCGACCATATATTTT. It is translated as CASSFETGMATIYF.

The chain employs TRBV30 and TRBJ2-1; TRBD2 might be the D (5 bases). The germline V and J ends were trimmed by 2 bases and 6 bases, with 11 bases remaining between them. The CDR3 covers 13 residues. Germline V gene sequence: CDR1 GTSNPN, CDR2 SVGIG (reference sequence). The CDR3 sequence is CAWSTLRGNEQFF. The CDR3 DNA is TGTGCCTGGAGTACTCTCCGGGGCAATGAGCAGTTCTTC.

CDR3 protein: CSVGGLAEQETQYF. The CDR3 nucleotides are TGCAGCGTTGGGGGGCTAGCGGAGCAAGAGACCCAGTACTTC. The gene calls are TRBV29-1 and TRBJ2-5; a weak D match, TRBD2 (7 bases). Looked up from germline, CDR1 is SQVTM and CDR2 is ANQGSEA. V lost 4 bases and J 2 bases, leaving 14 bases between the germline ends. The CDR3 is 14 residues long.

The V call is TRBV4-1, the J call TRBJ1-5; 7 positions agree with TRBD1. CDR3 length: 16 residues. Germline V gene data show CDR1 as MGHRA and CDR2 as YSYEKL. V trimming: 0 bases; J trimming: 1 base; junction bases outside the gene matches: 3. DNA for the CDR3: TGCGCCAGCAGCCAAGATCCAGGGGGGAGCAATCAGCCCCAGCATTTT. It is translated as CASSQDPGGSNQPQHF.

CDR3 residues: CASSLTVQETQYF. For the CDR3, the DNA is TGTGCCAGCAGTTTAACTGTTCAAGAGACCCAGTACTTC. The chain links TRBV28 to TRBJ2-5; D gene uncertain. Per germline, CDR1 MDHEN and CDR2 SYDVKM. V shed 2 bases and J shed 2 bases, with 6 bases lying between them. The CDR3 totals 13 residues.

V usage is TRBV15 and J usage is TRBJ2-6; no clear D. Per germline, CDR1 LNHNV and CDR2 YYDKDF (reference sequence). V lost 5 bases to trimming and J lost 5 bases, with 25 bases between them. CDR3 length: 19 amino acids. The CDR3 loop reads CATSVCVRCDKSRANVLTF. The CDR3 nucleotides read TGTGCCACCAGCGTCTGTGTAAGGTGTGACAAAAGTCGGGCCAACGTCCTGACTTTC.

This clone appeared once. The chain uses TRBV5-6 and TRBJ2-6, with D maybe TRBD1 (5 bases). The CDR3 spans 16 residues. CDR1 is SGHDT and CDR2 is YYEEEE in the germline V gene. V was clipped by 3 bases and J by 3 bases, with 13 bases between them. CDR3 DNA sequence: TGTGCCAGCAGCTCTTCAGGGTTATTTGGGGCCAACGTCCTGACTTTC. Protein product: CASSSSGLFGANVLTF.

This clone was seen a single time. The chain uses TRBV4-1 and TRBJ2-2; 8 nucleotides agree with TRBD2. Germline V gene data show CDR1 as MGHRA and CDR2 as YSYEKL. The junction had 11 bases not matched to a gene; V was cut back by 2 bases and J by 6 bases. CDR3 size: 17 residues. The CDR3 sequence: CASSQKISGGSPGELFF. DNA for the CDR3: TGCGCCAGCAGCCAAAAAATAAGCGGGGGCTCTCCCGGGGAGCTGTTTTTT.

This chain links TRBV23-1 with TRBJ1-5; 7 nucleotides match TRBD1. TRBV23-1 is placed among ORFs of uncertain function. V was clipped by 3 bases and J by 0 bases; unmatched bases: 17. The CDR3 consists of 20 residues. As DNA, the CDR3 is TGCGCCAGCAGTCAGATCCCCCCGGGACAGACAATTTATAGCAATCAGCCCCAGCATTTT. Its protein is CASSQIPPGQTIYSNQPQHF.

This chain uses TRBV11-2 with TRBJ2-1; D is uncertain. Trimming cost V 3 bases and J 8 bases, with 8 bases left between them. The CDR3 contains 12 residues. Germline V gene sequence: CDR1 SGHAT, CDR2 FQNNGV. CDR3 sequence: CASSLAADEQFF. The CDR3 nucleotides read TGTGCCAGCAGCTTGGCCGCGGATGAGCAGTTCTTC.

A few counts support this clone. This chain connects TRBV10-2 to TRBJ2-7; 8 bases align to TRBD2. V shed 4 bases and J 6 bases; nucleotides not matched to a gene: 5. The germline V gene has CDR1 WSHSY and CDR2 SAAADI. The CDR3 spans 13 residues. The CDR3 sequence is CASSVAGGPEQYF. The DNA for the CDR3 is TGCGCCAGCAGTGTTGCGGGAGGTCCCGAGCAGTACTTC.

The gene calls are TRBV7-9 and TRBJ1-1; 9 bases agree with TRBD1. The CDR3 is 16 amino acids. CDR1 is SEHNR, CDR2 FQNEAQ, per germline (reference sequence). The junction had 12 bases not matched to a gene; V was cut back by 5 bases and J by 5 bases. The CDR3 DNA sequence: TGTGCCAGCAGCCAACAAACCACAGGGGGCGAGACTGAAGCTTTCTTT. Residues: CASSQQTTGGETEAFF. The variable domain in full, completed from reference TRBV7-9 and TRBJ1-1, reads DTGVSQNPRHKITKRGQNVTFRCDPISEHNRLYWYRQTLGQGPEFLTYFQNEAQLEKSRLLSDRFSAERPKGSFSTLEIQRTEQGDSAMYLCASSQQTTGGETEAFFGQGTRLTVV.

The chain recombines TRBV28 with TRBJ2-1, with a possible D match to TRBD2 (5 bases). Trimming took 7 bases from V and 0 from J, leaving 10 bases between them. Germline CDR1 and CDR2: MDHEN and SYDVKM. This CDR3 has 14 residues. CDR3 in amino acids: CASMGASSYNEQFF. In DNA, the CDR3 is TGTGCCAGCATGGGAGCAAGCTCCTACAATGAGCAGTTCTTC.

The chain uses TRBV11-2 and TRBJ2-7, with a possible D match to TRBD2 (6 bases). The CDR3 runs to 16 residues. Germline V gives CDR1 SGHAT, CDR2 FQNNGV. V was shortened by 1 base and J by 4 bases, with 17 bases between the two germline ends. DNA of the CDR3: TGTGCCAGCAGCTTAGTTGGTGGGAGGCCCATTTACGAGCAGTACTTC. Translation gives CASSLVGGRPIYEQYF.

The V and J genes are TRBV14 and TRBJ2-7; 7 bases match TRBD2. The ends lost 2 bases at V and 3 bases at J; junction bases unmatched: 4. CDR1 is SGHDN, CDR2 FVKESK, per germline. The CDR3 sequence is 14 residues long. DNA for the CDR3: TGTGCCAGCAGCCAAATACTAGCGCACTACGAGCAGTACTTC. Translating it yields CASSQILAHYEQYF.

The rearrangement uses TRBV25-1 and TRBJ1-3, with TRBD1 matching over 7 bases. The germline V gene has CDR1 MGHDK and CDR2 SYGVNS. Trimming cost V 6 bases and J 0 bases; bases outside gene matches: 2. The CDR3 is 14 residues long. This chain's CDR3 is CASSHRGSGNTIYF. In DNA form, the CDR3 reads TGTGCCAGCAGCCACAGGGGCTCTGGAAACACCATATATTTT.

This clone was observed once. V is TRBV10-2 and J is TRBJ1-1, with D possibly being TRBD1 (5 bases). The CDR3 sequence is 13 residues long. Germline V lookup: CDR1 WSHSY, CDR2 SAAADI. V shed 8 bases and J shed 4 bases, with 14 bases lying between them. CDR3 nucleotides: TGCGCCAGCTCAGTCCCTGGGGCCACTGAAGCTTTCTTT. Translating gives CASSVPGATEAFF.